Below, 3 T cell receptor beta chains from the same sample are listed, as sequenced in a study of immune heterogeneity within non-small cell lung tumors. Template came from bulk tumor genomic DNA, at roughly 580 ng per sample. Multiple biopsies spaced far apart were taken from each primary tumor during surgery. Patients with untreated, newly diagnosed non-small cell lung cancer underwent curative surgery. A multiplex PCR containing 32 V primers and 13 J primers was used to amplify TCR beta CDR3. A single record per CDR3 protein comes from TCRdb applying MiXCR to the multiplex PCR reads. Seen here are about 3,100 distinct CDR3 sequences, 40% to 50% observed once, and the top ten hold roughly 22%. What was sequenced was lung tumor tissue. These receptors were taken from a woman aged 45-65 years with non-small cell lung cancer.

This clonotype is labeled large. The V gene is TRBV30, the J gene TRBJ2-7; TRBD1 might be the D (5 bases). CDR1 and CDR2 (germline): GTSNPN, SVGIG (reference sequence). The CDR3 totals 16 residues. Trimming left V 2 bases short and J 2 bases short, with 19 bases between. CDR3 nucleotides: TGTGCCTGGAGTAAACTAATGGGGATCAGGGCCTACGAGCAGTACTTC. Its translation is CAWSKLMGIRAYEQYF.

This clonotype is classed as medium-sized. The chain combines TRBV20-1 with TRBJ2-5, with TRBD2 matching 10 bases. The CDR3 has 15 amino acids. CDR1 and CDR2 from the germline V gene are DFQATT and SNEGSKA (reference sequence). The J segment lost 4 bases and the V segment lost 3 bases, leaving 8 bases of the junction unmatched. In DNA form, the CDR3 reads TGCAGTGCTAGTACATTAGCGGGAGGTGGAGAGACCCAGTACTTC. Encoded protein: CSASTLAGGGETQYF.

J is TRBJ2-3 and V is TRBV5-1; D is uncertain. Trimming stripped 4 bases from V and 2 bases from J, with 8 bases between. The CDR3 sequence is 13 residues long. Germline-derived CDR1 and CDR2 are SGHRS and YFSETQ. In DNA form, the CDR3 reads TGCGCCAGCAGCCGATTGCACACAGATACGCAGTATTTT. Its translation is CASSRLHTDTQYF.